The sample holds a few counts of the clone carrying this TCR beta chain. Its cognate antigen is unknown. The sample comes from a study of T cell repertoires in cytomegalovirus infection. Study-level results: Summed public TCR beta family frequency identified CMV carriers bearing the relevant HLA.

TCRdb fed the reads into MiXCR, producing one record per CDR3 protein. The sample lists around 770,000 distinct CDR3 sequences; about 29% were seen once. V gave up 3 bases and J gave up 0 bases; unmatched junction bases: 4. Per the germline V gene, CDR1 is SGHKS and CDR2 is YYEKEE (reference sequence). The CDR3 is 15 residues long. This specimen was cultured CD8+ T cells from PBMCs, taken from culture after CMV antigen stimulation. This chain links TRBV5-5 with TRBJ1-2; 8 bases are a match to TRBD1. This receptor was identified in a human donor in good health (CMV status not recorded). Some clones in this sample may be carry-over from other donors' samples. The CDR3 sequence is CASSSKGQANYGYTF. The CDR3 DNA sequence: TGTGCCAGCAGCTCGAAGGGACAGGCTAACTATGGCTACACCTTC.